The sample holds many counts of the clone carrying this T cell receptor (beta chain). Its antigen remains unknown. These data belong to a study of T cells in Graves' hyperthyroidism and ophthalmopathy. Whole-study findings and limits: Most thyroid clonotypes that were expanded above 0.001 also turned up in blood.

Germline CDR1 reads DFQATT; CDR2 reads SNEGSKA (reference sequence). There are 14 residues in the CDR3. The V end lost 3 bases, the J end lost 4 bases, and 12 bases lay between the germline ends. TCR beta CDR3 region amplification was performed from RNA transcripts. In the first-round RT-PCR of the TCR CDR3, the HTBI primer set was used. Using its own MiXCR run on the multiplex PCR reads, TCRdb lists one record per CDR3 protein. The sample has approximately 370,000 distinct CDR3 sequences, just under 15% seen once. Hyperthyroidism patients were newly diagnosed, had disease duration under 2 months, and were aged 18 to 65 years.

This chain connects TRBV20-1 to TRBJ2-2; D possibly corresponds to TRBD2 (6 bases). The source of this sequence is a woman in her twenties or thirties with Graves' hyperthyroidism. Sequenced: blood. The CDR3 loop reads CSASTAGLTGELFF. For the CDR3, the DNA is TGCAGTGCTAGTACCGCGGGACTCACCGGGGAGCTGTTTTTT.